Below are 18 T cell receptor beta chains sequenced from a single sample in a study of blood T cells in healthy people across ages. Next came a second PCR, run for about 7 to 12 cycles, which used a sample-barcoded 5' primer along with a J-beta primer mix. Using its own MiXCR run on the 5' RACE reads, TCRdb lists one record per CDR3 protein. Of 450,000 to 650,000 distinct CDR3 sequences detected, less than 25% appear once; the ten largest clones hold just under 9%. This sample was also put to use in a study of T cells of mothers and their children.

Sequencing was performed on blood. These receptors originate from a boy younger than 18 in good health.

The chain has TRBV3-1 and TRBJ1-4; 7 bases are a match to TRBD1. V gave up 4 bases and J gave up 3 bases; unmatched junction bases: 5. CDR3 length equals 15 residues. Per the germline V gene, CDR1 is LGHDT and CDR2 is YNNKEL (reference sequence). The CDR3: CASSPPGQPNEKLFF. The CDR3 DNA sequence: TGTGCCAGCAGCCCTCCGGGACAGCCTAATGAAAAACTGTTTTTT.

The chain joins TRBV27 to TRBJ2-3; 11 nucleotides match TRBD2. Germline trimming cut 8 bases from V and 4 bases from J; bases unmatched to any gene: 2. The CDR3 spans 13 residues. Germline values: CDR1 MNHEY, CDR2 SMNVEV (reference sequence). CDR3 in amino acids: CASQLAGADTQYF. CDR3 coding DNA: TGTGCCAGCCAACTAGCGGGAGCAGATACGCAGTATTTT.

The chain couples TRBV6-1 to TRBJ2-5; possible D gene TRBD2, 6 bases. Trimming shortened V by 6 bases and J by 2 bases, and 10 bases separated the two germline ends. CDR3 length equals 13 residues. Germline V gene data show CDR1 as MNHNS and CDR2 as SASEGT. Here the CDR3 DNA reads TGTGCCAGCAGGGGACTGACACAAGAGACCCAGTACTTC. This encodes CASRGLTQETQYF.

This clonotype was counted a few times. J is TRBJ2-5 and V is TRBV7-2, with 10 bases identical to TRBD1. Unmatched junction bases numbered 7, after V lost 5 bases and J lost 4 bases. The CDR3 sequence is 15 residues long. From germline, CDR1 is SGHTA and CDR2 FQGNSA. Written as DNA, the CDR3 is TGTGCCAGCAGCCCCGACAGGGGGCTAGCAGAGACCCAGTACTTC. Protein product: CASSPDRGLAETQYF.

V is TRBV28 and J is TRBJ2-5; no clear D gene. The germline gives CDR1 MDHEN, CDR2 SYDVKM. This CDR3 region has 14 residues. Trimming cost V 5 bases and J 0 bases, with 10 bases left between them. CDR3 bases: TGTGCCAGCAGTCTCCCTAGGAACCAAGAGACCCAGTACTTC. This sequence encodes CASSLPRNQETQYF.

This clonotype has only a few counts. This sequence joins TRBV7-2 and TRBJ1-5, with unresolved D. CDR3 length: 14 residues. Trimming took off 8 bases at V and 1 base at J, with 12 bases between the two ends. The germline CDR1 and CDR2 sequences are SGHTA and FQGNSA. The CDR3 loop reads CASQRHLSNQPQHF. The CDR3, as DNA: TGTGCCAGCCAGCGGCATTTGAGCAATCAGCCCCAGCATTTT.

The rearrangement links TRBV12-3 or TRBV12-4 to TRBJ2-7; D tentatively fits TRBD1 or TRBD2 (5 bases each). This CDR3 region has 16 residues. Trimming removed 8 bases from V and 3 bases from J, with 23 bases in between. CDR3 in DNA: TGTGCCAGCGGAGCCTTCCGGGACCGAGCTTACTACGAGCAGTACTTC. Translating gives CASGAFRDRAYYEQYF.

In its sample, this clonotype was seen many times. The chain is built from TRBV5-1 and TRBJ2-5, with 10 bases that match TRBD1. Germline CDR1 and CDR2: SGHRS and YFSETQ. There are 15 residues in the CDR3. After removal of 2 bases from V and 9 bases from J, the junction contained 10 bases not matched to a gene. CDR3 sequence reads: CASSFWGQGPSAQYF. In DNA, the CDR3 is TGCGCCAGCAGCTTCTGGGGACAGGGGCCATCGGCCCAGTACTTC.

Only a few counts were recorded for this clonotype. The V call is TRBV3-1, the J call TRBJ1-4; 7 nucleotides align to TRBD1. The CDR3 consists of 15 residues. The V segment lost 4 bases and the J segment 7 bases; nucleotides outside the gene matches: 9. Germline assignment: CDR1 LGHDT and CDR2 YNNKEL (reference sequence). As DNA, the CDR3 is TGTGCCAGCAGCCGCGACAGGGCCAGGGGTGAAAAACTGTTTTTT. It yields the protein CASSRDRARGEKLFF.

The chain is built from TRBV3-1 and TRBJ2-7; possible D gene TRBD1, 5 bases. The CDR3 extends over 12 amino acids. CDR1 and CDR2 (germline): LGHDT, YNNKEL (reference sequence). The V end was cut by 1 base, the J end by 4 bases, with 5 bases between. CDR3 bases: TGTGCCAGCAGCCAAGGACAGTACGAGCAGTACTTC. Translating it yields CASSQGQYEQYF.

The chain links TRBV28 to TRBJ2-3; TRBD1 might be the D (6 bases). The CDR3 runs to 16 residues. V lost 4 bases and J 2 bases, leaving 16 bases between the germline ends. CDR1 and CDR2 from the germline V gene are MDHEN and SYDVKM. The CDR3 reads CASSSPRGPSTDTQYF. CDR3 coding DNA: TGTGCCAGCAGTTCTCCCAGGGGCCCTTCCACAGATACGCAGTATTTT.

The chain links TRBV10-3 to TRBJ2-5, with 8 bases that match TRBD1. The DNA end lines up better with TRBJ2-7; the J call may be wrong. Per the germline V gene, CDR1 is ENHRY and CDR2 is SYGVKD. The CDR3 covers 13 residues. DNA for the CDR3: TGTGCCATCAGTTGGACAGGGAGCTACGAGCAGTACTTC. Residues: CAISWTGSYEQYF.

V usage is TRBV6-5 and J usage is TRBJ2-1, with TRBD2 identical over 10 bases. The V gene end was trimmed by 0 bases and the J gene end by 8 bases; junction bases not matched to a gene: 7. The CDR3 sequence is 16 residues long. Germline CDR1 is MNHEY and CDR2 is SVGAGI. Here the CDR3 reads CASSYSASGSFDEQFF. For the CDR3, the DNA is TGTGCCAGCAGTTACTCAGCTAGCGGGAGTTTCGATGAGCAGTTCTTC.

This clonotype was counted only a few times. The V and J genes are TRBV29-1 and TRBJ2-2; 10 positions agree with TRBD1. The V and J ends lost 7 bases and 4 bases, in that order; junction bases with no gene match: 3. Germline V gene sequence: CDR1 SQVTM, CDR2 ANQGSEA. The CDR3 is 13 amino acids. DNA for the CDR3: TGCAGCGGACAGGGGGCTCGCACCGGGGAGCTGTTTTTT. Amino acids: CSGQGARTGELFF.

This chain's CDR3 is CASSSVPGQGMNTEAFF. The CDR3 DNA reads TGTGCCAGCAGTTCGGTCCCGGGACAGGGAATGAACACTGAAGCTTTCTTT. This chain uses TRBV28 with TRBJ1-1, with TRBD1 matching over 9 bases. The CDR3 has 17 amino acids. From germline, CDR1 is MDHEN and CDR2 SYDVKM. Unmatched junction bases numbered 9, after V lost 4 bases and J lost 0 bases.

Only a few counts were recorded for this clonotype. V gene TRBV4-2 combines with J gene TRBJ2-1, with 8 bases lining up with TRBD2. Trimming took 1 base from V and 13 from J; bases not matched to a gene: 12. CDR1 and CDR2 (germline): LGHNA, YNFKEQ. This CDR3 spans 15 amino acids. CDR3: CASSQATGGISPQFF. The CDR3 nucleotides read TGTGCCAGCAGCCAAGCGACGGGAGGGATCTCGCCCCAGTTCTTC.

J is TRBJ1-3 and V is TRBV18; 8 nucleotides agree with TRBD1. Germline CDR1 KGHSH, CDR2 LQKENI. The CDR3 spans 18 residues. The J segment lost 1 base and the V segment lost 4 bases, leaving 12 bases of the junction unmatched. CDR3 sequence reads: CASSQDGDRLISGNTIYF. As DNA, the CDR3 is TGTGCCAGCTCACAAGACGGGGACAGGTTAATTTCTGGAAACACCATATATTTT.

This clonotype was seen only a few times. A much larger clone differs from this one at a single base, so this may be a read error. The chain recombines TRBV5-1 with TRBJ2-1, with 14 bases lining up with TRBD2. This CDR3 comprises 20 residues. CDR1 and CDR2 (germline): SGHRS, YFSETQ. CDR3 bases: TGCGCCAGCAGCTTAAGTAGACTAGCGGGGGGGTCAAGCTCCTGCAATGAGCAGTTCTTC. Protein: CASSLSRLAGGSSSCNEQFF. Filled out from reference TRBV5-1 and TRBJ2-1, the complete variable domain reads KAGVTQTPRYLIKTRGQQVTLSCSPISGHRSVSWYQQTPGQGLQFLFEYFSETQRNKGNFPGRFSGRQFSNSRSEMNVSTLELGDSALYLCASSLSRLAGGSSSCNEQFFGPGTRLTVL.